What follows are 25 T cell receptor beta chains derived from one specimen sequenced in a study of PD-1 blockade in classical Hodgkin lymphoma. Some clones are missing from TCRdb's copy, which holds only in-frame ones; the method was immunoSEQ multiplex PCR. The repertoire has under 35,000 clones, roughly 76% of them found once; the top ten carry approximately 4%. The time point: cycle 4 day 1 (C4D1), after about 6 weeks of nivolumab. Each patient relapsed following autologous stem cell transplantation, and prior brentuximab vedotin exposure differed. The starting material was peripheral blood mononuclear cells (PBMCs), obtained before the fourth cycle of nivolumab. These receptors originate from a human donor with classical Hodgkin lymphoma.

The chain combines TRBV7-9 with TRBJ2-3, with a weak D call TRBD2 (6 bases). The germline gives CDR1 SEHNR, CDR2 FQNEAQ (reference sequence). The CDR3 has 16 residues. The V gene lost 4 bases and the J gene lost 0 bases, with 14 bases spanning the gap. CDR3 DNA: TGTGCCAGCAGCTCAGTGGAGCGGGTTAGCACAGATACGCAGTATTTT. It encodes CASSSVERVSTDTQYF.

This clone has only one observation. The CDR3 loop reads CASSEGTGNYGYTF. In nucleotides, the CDR3 is TGTGCCAGCAGTGAGGGGACAGGGAACTATGGCTACACCTTC. This sequence joins TRBV2 and TRBJ1-2; 9 nucleotides align to TRBD1. Germline values: CDR1 SNHLY, CDR2 FYNNEI. CDR3 size: 14 residues. V lost 3 bases and J lost 2; bases outside the gene matches: 1.

A few counts support this clone. The J gene is TRBJ1-1, the V gene TRBV19, with a tentative D call TRBD1 (5 bases). CDR1 is LNHDA and CDR2 is SQIVND in the germline V gene (reference sequence). Trimming shortened V by 6 bases and J by 1 base, and 12 bases separated the two germline ends. The CDR3 has 14 amino acids. The CDR3 reads CASSRYGGNTEAFF. As DNA, the CDR3 is TGTGCCAGTAGCCGTTACGGGGGGAACACTGAAGCTTTCTTT.

The chain links TRBV6-5 to TRBJ1-6; perhaps TRBD1 as D (5 bases). Germline values: CDR1 MNHEY, CDR2 SVGAGI. V lost 0 bases to trimming and J lost 10 bases, with 13 bases between them. The CDR3 extends over 15 amino acids. CDR3 nucleotides: TGTGCCAGCAGTTACTCGGGACCTGGGGGGTCACCCCTCCACTTT. It codes for CASSYSGPGGSPLHF.

The chain recombines TRBV7-8 with TRBJ2-1; 8 bases match TRBD2. This CDR3 is built from 18 residues. V shed 1 base and J 0 bases; nucleotides not matched to a gene: 8. Germline CDR1 and CDR2: SGHVS and FQNEAQ. In DNA form, the CDR3 reads TGTGCCAGCAGCTTAGTTGGTAGCGGGGTAAGCTCCTACAATGAGCAGTTCTTC. This codes for CASSLVGSGVSSYNEQFF.

The chain combines TRBV10-1 with TRBJ2-7; perhaps TRBD1 as D (5 bases). The CDR3 length is 13 residues. V was pared by 11 bases and J by 3 bases, with 17 bases between. Germline lookup yields CDR1 WNHNN and CDR2 SYGVQD (reference sequence). The CDR3 sequence is CAEDGARNYEQYF. Here the CDR3 DNA reads TGCGCCGAGGATGGGGCAAGAAACTACGAGCAGTACTTC.

The rearrangement links TRBV6-1 to TRBJ2-5; possibly TRBD2 for D (5 bases). V lost 0 bases and J lost 0, with 17 bases in between. Germline V gene sequence: CDR1 MNHNS, CDR2 SASEGT. The CDR3 covers 18 residues. CDR3 bases: TGTGCCAGCAGTGAAGCGGCCGGGATTTTGGGTTACCAAGAGACCCAGTACTTC. Its protein product is CASSEAAGILGYQETQYF.

V gene TRBV12-5 combines with J gene TRBJ1-2, with D unclear. Trimming stripped 5 bases from V and 7 bases from J, with 14 bases between. The CDR3 extends over 13 amino acids. In germline, CDR1 is LGHNT, CDR2 FRNRAP. CDR3 protein: CASGPGLLGGYTF. DNA for the CDR3: TGTGCTAGTGGTCCCGGCCTCTTAGGTGGCTACACCTTC.

The chain employs TRBV6-5 and TRBJ2-1; a weak D match, TRBD1 (6 bases). V lost 6 bases to trimming and J lost 3 bases, with 9 bases between them. The CDR3 extends over 13 amino acids. The V gene's germline CDR1 is MNHEY and CDR2 SVGAGI. The CDR3 DNA sequence: TGTGCCAGCAGCCTGGACAGCTACAATGAGCAGTTCTTC. Translated, it gives CASSLDSYNEQFF.

The gene calls are TRBV6-5 and TRBJ1-2; no firm D call. The V and J ends lost 2 bases and 0 bases respectively, with 13 bases between them. This CDR3 has 16 amino acids. Germline lookup yields CDR1 MNHEY and CDR2 SVGAGI. As DNA, the CDR3 is TGTGCCAGCAGTTACGGAGACGGCCCTGCTAACTATGGCTACACCTTC. It encodes CASSYGDGPANYGYTF.

The chain recombines TRBV27 with TRBJ1-2; the match to TRBD1 covers 7 bases. Trimming cost V 0 bases and J 6 bases; bases outside gene matches: 4. CDR1 is MNHEY and CDR2 is SMNVEV in the germline V gene (reference sequence). The CDR3 extends over 14 amino acids. CDR3 residues: CASSLSGRGDGYTF. In nucleotides, the CDR3 is TGTGCCAGCAGTTTATCGGGCAGGGGGGATGGCTACACCTTC.

This chain joins TRBV29-1 and TRBJ1-6; D not resolved. The germline V and J ends were trimmed by 4 bases and 7 bases, with 11 bases remaining between them. The CDR3 totals 13 residues. The germline V gene encodes CDR1 SQVTM and CDR2 ANQGSEA. CDR3 residues: CSVAFRDNSPLHF. Written as DNA, the CDR3 is TGCAGCGTTGCTTTCCGTGACAATTCACCCCTCCACTTT. The full variable domain, in which reference TRBV29-1 and TRBJ1-6 provide the parts outside the CDR3, is SAVISQKPSRDICQRGTSLTIQCQVDSQVTMMFWYRQQPGQSLTLIATANQGSEATYESGFVIDKFPISRPNLTFSTLTVSNMSPEDSSIYLCSVAFRDNSPLHFGNGTRLTVT.

V is TRBV11-1 and J is TRBJ1-1; D unclear. CDR1 SGHAT and CDR2 FQDESV come from the germline V gene (reference sequence). V was shortened by 5 bases and J by 0 bases, with 10 bases between the two germline ends. CDR3 size: 14 residues. DNA for the CDR3: TGTGCCAGCAGCCCCCACGTTATGAACACTGAAGCTTTCTTT. Protein: CASSPHVMNTEAFF.

This clone was detected only a few times. The genes are TRBV11-2 and TRBJ1-1, with TRBD1 matching over 7 bases. Per the germline V gene, CDR1 is SGHAT and CDR2 is FQNNGV. The V and J ends lost 3 bases and 6 bases, in that order; junction bases with no gene match: 7. This CDR3 has 14 amino acids. CDR3 residues: CASSFDRVVAEAFF. Written as DNA, the CDR3 is TGTGCCAGCAGCTTTGACAGGGTGGTTGCTGAAGCTTTCTTT.

This rearrangement joins TRBV7-2 to TRBJ2-1; the D is unclear. CDR1 and CDR2 (germline): SGHTA, FQGNSA. Trimming stripped 0 bases from V and 2 bases from J, with 5 bases between. The CDR3 has 14 amino acids. CDR3 bases: TGTGCCAGCAGCTTAGCCCAACCCTACAATGAGCAGTTCTTC. It encodes CASSLAQPYNEQFF.

This clone was counted once. J is TRBJ2-3 and V is TRBV14; 7 bases match TRBD1. V trimming: 0 bases; J trimming: 1 base; junction bases outside the gene matches: 4. Germline V gene lookup returns CDR1 SGHDN and CDR2 FVKESK. The CDR3 has 16 residues. CDR3 nucleotide sequence: TGTGCCAGCAGCCAAGAGACAGGGTCCCGCACAGATACGCAGTATTTT. Translation gives CASSQETGSRTDTQYF.

V usage is TRBV1 and J usage is TRBJ1-1; the listed D gene, TRBD1, was not tested against the DNA. TRBV1 is deemed a pseudogene. The CDR3 has 12 residues. CDR3 amino acids: CTSSQIARGAFF. CDR3 nucleotide sequence: TGCACCAGCAGCCAAATTGCCAGGGGAGCTTTCTTT.

This rearrangement joins TRBV29-1 to TRBJ1-1; the D gene is possibly TRBD1 (5 bases). The length of the CDR3 is 12 residues. Germline lookup yields CDR1 SQVTM and CDR2 ANQGSEA. V lost 4 bases to trimming and J lost 4 bases, with 10 bases between them. CDR3 nucleotides: TGCAGCGTTGGCGCGGACACCACTGAAGCTTTCTTT. Amino acid sequence: CSVGADTTEAFF.

The chain employs TRBV5-1 and TRBJ1-1, with D hard to call. The V and J ends lost 4 bases and 5 bases respectively, with 12 bases between them. There are 13 residues in the CDR3. Germline V gene sequence: CDR1 SGHRS, CDR2 YFSETQ. In nucleotides, the CDR3 is TGCGCCAGCAGCAAATCGGCAATTACTGAAGCTTTCTTT. Encoded protein: CASSKSAITEAFF.

This chain joins TRBV4-2 and TRBJ2-5; the D gene is possibly TRBD2 (6 bases). V lost 4 bases to trimming and J lost 5 bases, with 26 bases between them. The CDR3 length is 18 residues. Germline CDR1 and CDR2: LGHNA and YNFKEQ. The DNA for the CDR3 is TGTGCCAGCAGCCCTGAGATACGGGGGACCCCAATGGATGAGACCCAGTACTTC. Encoded protein: CASSPEIRGTPMDETQYF.

The CDR3 sequence: CASSQGLAGDYNEQFF. The CDR3 DNA reads TGCGCCAGCAGCCAAGGGCTAGCGGGAGATTACAATGAGCAGTTCTTC. The rearrangement joins TRBV4-3 to TRBJ2-1; TRBD2 matches 10 bases. This CDR3 comprises 16 residues. The trim removed 1 base at V and 4 bases at J, leaving 4 bases unmatched. Germline V gene sequence: CDR1 LGHNA, CDR2 YSLEER.

V and J are TRBV7-7 and TRBJ2-7; tentatively, D is TRBD1 (5 bases). Germline CDR1 reads SSHAT; CDR2 reads FNYEAQ (reference sequence). Trimming cost V 4 bases and J 1 base, with 11 bases left between them. CDR3 size: 14 residues. CDR3 sequence (DNA): TGTGCCAGCAGCTCAACTCCAGGGTCCTACGAGCAGTACTTC. Encoded protein: CASSSTPGSYEQYF.

This clone was seen only a few times. CDR3 nucleotides: TGTGCCAGCAGTTTGGTGACAGGGGGCATAGGCTACACCTTC. Residues: CASSLVTGGIGYTF. The chain employs TRBV27 and TRBJ1-2; TRBD1 agrees at 10 bases. This CDR3 spans 14 amino acids. From germline, CDR1 is MNHEY and CDR2 SMNVEV (reference sequence). The V and J ends lost 3 bases and 8 bases, in that order; junction bases with no gene match: 6.

This chain joins TRBV25-1 and TRBJ2-2; possibly TRBD1 for D (6 bases). Germline V gene sequence: CDR1 MGHDK, CDR2 SYGVNS. Trimming shortened V by 6 bases and J by 1 base, and 18 bases separated the two germline ends. There are 17 residues in the CDR3. The CDR3 protein is CASRGAIASGNTGELFF. The CDR3 region has the DNA TGTGCCAGCAGGGGGGCTATAGCCTCGGGGAACACCGGGGAGCTGTTTTTT.

The chain couples TRBV4-1 to TRBJ2-7, with D unclear. Trimming shortened V by 4 bases and J by 2 bases, and 12 bases separated the two germline ends. Germline V lookup: CDR1 MGHRA, CDR2 YSYEKL. The CDR3 has 14 residues. Here the CDR3 reads CASSLVAEPYEQYF. CDR3 in DNA: TGCGCCAGCAGCCTCGTCGCTGAACCCTACGAGCAGTACTTC.